This T cell receptor (beta chain) was profiled in a study of T cell responses to AZD1222 COVID-19 vaccine. Trimming cost V 6 bases and J 3 bases, with 17 bases left between them. Germline values: CDR1 WNHNN, CDR2 SYGVQD (reference sequence). This CDR3 has 15 residues. Produced via immunoSEQ multiplex PCR; TCRdb's table is partial and in-frame only. The table records about 69,000 clones, 70% to 90% of them present only once. This rearrangement joins TRBV10-1 to TRBJ1-1; maybe TRBD1 (6 bases). The TCR was taken from an adult who received the AZD1222 COVID-19 vaccine. The source was peripheral blood, collected 28 days after the second AZD1222 dose. The CDR3 loop reads CASRTGIRLYTEAFF. CDR3 nucleotide sequence: TGCGCCAGCAGAACAGGGATTCGGTTGTACACTGAAGCTTTCTTT.